This T cell receptor beta chain was documented in a study of cytomegalovirus exposure and HLA in healthy donors. The study's findings and limits: TCR beta V segments were, for the most part, productive about 87% or about 30% of the time in an earlier analysis.

In regard to this clone: Antigen: not known.

The PCR ran on 60 Vbeta and 13 Jbeta primers. TCRdb's copy holds only in-frame clones and misses some; the assay was immunoSEQ multiplex PCR. The sample lists 80,000 to 130,000 clones, approximately 81% occurring once. The sample was PBMCs. The clonotype was recovered from a female donor in good health and CMV-seropositive.

CDR3 protein: CASSAPLRLAGENTGELFF. In DNA form, the CDR3 reads TGTGCCAGCAGCGCCCCCCTCAGGCTAGCGGGAGAGAACACCGGGGAGCTGTTTTTT. The chain couples TRBV9 to TRBJ2-2; 10 nucleotides line up with TRBD2. Per the germline V gene, CDR1 is SGDLS and CDR2 is YYNGEE. The V segment lost 3 bases and the J segment 1 base; nucleotides outside the gene matches: 12. The CDR3 contains 19 residues.